This TCR beta chain derives from a study of T-cell reconstitution after alpha-beta-depleted transplantation in children. The TCRbeta library incorporated unique molecular identifiers. TCRdb ran MiXCR on the PCR reads and lists one entry per CDR3 protein. The sample lists 230,000 or so distinct CDR3 sequences, more than 7.5% seen once, with approximately 4.7% in the top ten. Trimming stripped 6 bases from V and 4 bases from J, with 13 bases between. This CDR3 spans 13 amino acids. V and J are TRBV23-1 and TRBJ2-7; D gene unclear. TRBV23-1 is treated as an ORF (open reading frame) with a function not yet certain. This material consisted of PBMCs from the stem cell graft donor, taken from the stem cell graft. The clonotype originates from a human donor who donated a stem cell graft to a child with SCID. CDR3 protein: CASRTAAVYEQYF. CDR3 coding DNA: TGCGCCAGCAGGACCGCGGCGGTTTACGAGCAGTACTTC.